Listed below are T cell receptor beta chains from one sample, sequenced in a study of T cell responses to AZD1222 COVID-19 vaccine. The repertoire was sequenced with immunoSEQ multiplex PCR; TCRdb's copy has only in-frame clones and lacks some. The data hold 100,000 to 150,000 clones, with more than 75% observed a single time. Material: peripheral blood, obtained on day 0 of AZD1222 vaccination. The receptor source for this set is an adult in good health. The CDR3 runs from the conserved cysteine through the conserved F or W. The order of the fields is clone size, D gene, V gene, J gene, CDR3 DNA, CDR3 protein. The D gene is left open where the match is weak. The listing skips clone size in some rows; elsewhere it reads once, few, many or a size class.

once	TRBD1	TRBV5-1	TRBJ1-6	TGCGCCAGCAGCTACGGGACAGGGGGATCGTCATACAATTCACCCCTCCACTTT	CASSYGTGGSSYNSPLHF
.	.	TRBV4-3	TRBJ1-5	TGCGCCAGCAGCCAAGACAGGTCCCCAACTAATCAGCCCCAGCATTTT	CASSQDRSPTNQPQHF
.	.	TRBV24-1	TRBJ1-2	TGTGCCACCAGTGACTCCAGGCGGAAAGGCTACACCTTC	CATSDSRRKGYTF
once	.	TRBV6-4	TRBJ2-2	TGTGCCAGCAGTGGCAGCGAGAACACCGGGGAGCTGTTTTTT	CASSGSENTGELFF
.	.	TRBV4-2	TRBJ1-2	TGTGCCAGCAGCCAAGTCGCGTGGGGGATCGGCTATGGCTACACCTTC	CASSQVAWGIGYGYTF
once	.	TRBV10-1	TRBJ1-4	TGCGCCAGCAGTGAAGAGGAAGGGGGAGAAAAACTGTTTTTT	CASSEEEGGEKLFF
.	.	TRBV2	TRBJ2-1	TGTGCCAGGGGGGGTGATGAGCAGTTCTTC	CARGGDEQFF
once	.	TRBV6-4	TRBJ2-2	TGTGCCAGCAGTCCGGCGGCGAGTTCCCTGGGCAGAGGGGAGCTGTTTTTT	CASSPAASSLGRGELFF
.	.	TRBV27	TRBJ2-7	TGTGCCAGCAGTTTACTAGGGAGAGATTCCGAGCAGTACTTC	CASSLLGRDSEQYF
.	TRBD1	TRBV28	TRBJ2-7	TGTGCTTGTCGGACAGGCGATTCCTACGAGCAGTACTTC	CACRTGDSYEQYF
.	.	TRBV6-5	TRBJ2-7	TGTGCCAGCTCCCGAAAGGGGGGGCTGGACGAGCAGTACTTC	CASSRKGGLDEQYF
.	.	TRBV5-4	TRBJ2-4	TGTGCCAGCAGCTTTAACGGGGGTGACATTCAGTACTTC	CASSFNGGDIQYF
.	.	TRBV19	TRBJ2-3	TGTGCCAGTGGGCAGACCACAGATACGCAGTATTTT	CASGQTTDTQYF
.	TRBD1	TRBV25-1	TRBJ1-2	TGTGCCAGCAGTGGGACAGGGAGAGGTGGCTACACCTTC	CASSGTGRGGYTF
.	.	TRBV2	TRBJ1-2	TGTGCCAGCAAGGGGGAGATCGATGGCTACACCTTC	CASKGEIDGYTF
.	.	TRBV19	TRBJ2-5	TGTGCCAGTAGTGCTTCGAGGGCCCAAGAGACCCAGTACTTC	CASSASRAQETQYF
.	.	TRBV9	TRBJ2-6	TGTGCCAGCAAAAGGGGGGTCCCTGGGGCCAACGTCCTGACTTTC	CASKRGVPGANVLTF
.	.	TRBV28	TRBJ2-1	TGTGCCAGCAGTTTAGGATATGAGCAGTTCTTC	CASSLGYEQFF
.	.	TRBV3-1/TRBV3-2	TRBJ1-6	TGTGCCAGCACCTTGGACGGGTCCGGAGGACGTTCACCCCTCCACTTT	CASTLDGSGGRSPLHF
.	.	TRBV11-2	TRBJ1-1	TGTGCCAGCAGCTCACCATACAAAACAGAAGCCGAGTTTAACACTGAAGCTTTCTTT	CASSSPYKTEAEFNTEAFF
.	.	TRBV5-1	TRBJ1-4	TGCGCCAGCAGGACCGGGACAACTGATACAGAAAAACTGTTTTTT	CASRTGTTDTEKLFF
.	.	TRBV27	TRBJ2-1	TGTGCCAGCAGTTACGAGACATTCTCTAGGAATGAGCAGTTCTTC	CASSYETFSRNEQFF
.	.	TRBV5-8	TRBJ1-1	TGTGCCAGCAGCTTCTTATTGGTGAACACTGAAGCTTTCTTT	CASSFLLVNTEAFF